The clone carrying this TCR beta chain has at least ten counts. These data are taken from a study of blood T cells in healthy people across ages. Per-sample yields of isolated PBMCs were at least 6.5 million. A J-beta primer mix and a sample-barcoded 5' primer were used in a second PCR of about 7 to 12 cycles. A single record per CDR3 protein comes from TCRdb applying MiXCR to the 5' RACE reads. Among over 600,000 distinct CDR3 sequences listed, 40% to 45% were seen once. The TCR originated in an elderly man in good health. The sequencing input was blood.

CDR3 DNA: TGCGCCAGCAGCTTGGACAGTCTCGGGGACTATGGCTACACCTTC. Translated: CASSLDSLGDYGYTF. V usage is TRBV5-1 and J usage is TRBJ1-2; the D is unclear. The CDR3 contains 15 residues. Trimming left V 0 bases short and J 3 bases short, with 12 bases between. Per germline, CDR1 SGHRS and CDR2 YFSETQ.